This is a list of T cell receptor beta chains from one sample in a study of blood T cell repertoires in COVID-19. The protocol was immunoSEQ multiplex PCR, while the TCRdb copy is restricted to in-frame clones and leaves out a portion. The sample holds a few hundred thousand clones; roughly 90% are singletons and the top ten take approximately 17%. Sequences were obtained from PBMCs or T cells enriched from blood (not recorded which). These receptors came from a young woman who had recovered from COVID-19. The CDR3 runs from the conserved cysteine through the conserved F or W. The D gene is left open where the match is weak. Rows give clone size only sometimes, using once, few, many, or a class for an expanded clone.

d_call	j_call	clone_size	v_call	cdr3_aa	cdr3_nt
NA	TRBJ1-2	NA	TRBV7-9	CASSPRGSNYGYTF	TGTGCCAGCAGCCCGCGGGGCTCTAACTATGGCTACACCTTC
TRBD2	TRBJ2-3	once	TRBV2	CASGTSGDTDTQYF	TGTGCCAGCGGTACTAGCGGGGACACAGATACGCAGTATTTT
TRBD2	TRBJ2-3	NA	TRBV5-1	CASSLGGRAGVRPSTDTQYF	TGCGCCAGCAGCTTGGGGGGTCGAGCGGGAGTCCGCCCTAGCACAGATACGCAGTATTTT
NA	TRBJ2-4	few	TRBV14	CASSIRGGVGDIQYF	TGTGCCAGCAGCATACGAGGAGGGGTCGGAGACATTCAGTACTTC
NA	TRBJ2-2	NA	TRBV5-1	CASSLVGSYSHTGELFF	TGCGCCAGCAGCTTGGTAGGTTCGTACAGCCACACCGGGGAGCTGTTTTTT
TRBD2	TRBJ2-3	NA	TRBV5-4	CASSSASGRDTQYF	TGTGCCAGCAGCTCGGCTAGCGGGAGGGATACGCAGTATTTT
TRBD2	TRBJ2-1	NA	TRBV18	CASSPQAGGSYNEQFF	TGTGCCAGCTCACCGCAGGCGGGGGGCTCCTACAATGAGCAGTTCTTC
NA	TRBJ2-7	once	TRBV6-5	CAIARSYEQYF	TGTGCCATAGCGAGGTCCTACGAGCAGTACTTC
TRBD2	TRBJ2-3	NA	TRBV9	CASSVAPTSVYTQYF	TGTGCCAGCAGCGTAGCTCCGACTAGCGTTTATACGCAGTATTTT
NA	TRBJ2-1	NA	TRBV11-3	CASSLVGWRNEQFF	TGTGCCAGCAGCTTAGTAGGGTGGAGGAATGAGCAGTTCTTC
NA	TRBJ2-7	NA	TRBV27	CASSPDRRTYEQYF	TGTGCCAGCAGTCCAGACAGAAGAACCTACGAGCAGTACTTC
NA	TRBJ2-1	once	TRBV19	CASSWGGTVNEQFF	TGTGCCAGTAGTTGGGGCGGTACTGTCAATGAGCAGTTCTTC
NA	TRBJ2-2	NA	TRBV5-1	CASSFGGGNGGELFF	TGCGCCAGCAGCTTCGGAGGGGGCAATGGCGGGGAGCTGTTTTTT
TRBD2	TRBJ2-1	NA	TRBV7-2	CASSWTSGGAYNEQFF	TGTGCCAGCAGCTGGACTAGCGGGGGGGCCTACAATGAGCAGTTCTTC
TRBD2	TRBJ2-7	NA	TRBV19	CASSLLAGTSYEQYF	TGTGCCAGTAGCCTGCTAGCGGGAACCTCCTACGAGCAGTACTTC
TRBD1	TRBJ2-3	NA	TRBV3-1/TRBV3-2	CASSQEWGQGAADTQYF	TGTGCCAGCAGCCAAGAATGGGGACAGGGGGCAGCAGATACGCAGTATTTT
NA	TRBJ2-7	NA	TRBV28	CASSFADRSEQYF	TGTGCCAGCAGTTTCGCCGATAGGAGCGAGCAGTACTTC
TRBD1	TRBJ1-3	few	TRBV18	CASSPNRGPGNTIYF	TGTGCCAGCTCACCTAACAGGGGGCCCGGAAACACCATATATTTT
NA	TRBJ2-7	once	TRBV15	CATSRAGGPYEQYF	TGTGCCACCAGCAGAGCTGGCGGTCCCTACGAGCAGTACTTC
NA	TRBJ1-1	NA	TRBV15	CATSRGGGNTEAFF	TGTGCCACCAGCAGAGGAGGGGGAAACACTGAAGCTTTCTTT